This T cell receptor beta chain was profiled in a study of OX40 agonist ivuxolimab in advanced cancers. This table comes from immunoSEQ multiplex PCR, and its TCRdb copy is limited to in-frame clones, with some not included. Of more than 20,000 clones listed, about 85% are singletons. Germline lookup yields CDR1 SEHNR and CDR2 FQNEAQ (reference sequence). Between the trimmed V and J ends, which lost 1 base and 3 bases, there was a span of 7 bases. This CDR3 contains 13 residues. V gene TRBV7-9 combines with J gene TRBJ2-7; unclear D gene. Here the sequenced sample was CD4+ or CD8+ T cells sorted from blood, taken in a trial of the OX40 agonist ivuxolimab. The sequence came from an adult with an advanced solid tumor such as melanoma, head and neck, liver or kidney cancer. The CDR3 DNA is TGTGCCAGCAGCTTAGAGGGCGACTACGAGCAGTACTTC. This encodes CASSLEGDYEQYF.